The 5 T cell receptor beta chains below all came from one sample that was sequenced in a study of control samples from healthy donors and cancer patients. TCRdb keeps only in-frame clones here, not all; method: immunoSEQ multiplex PCR. The data show more than 75,000 clones, with around 80% seen just once and about 10% held by the top ten. Sequences were obtained from blood. The source of these receptors is a woman in her 30s in good health.

The V call is TRBV11-2, the J call TRBJ2-7; D might be TRBD2 (6 bases). V was shortened by 8 bases and J by 2 bases, with 16 bases between the two germline ends. This CDR3 region has 14 residues. The germline V gene encodes CDR1 SGHAT and CDR2 FQNNGV. In DNA, the CDR3 is TGTGCCAGCGGAACCGGGACGGGAGCCTACGAGCAGTACTTC. As protein: CASGTGTGAYEQYF.

This chain joins TRBV5-4 and TRBJ2-3, with D unresolved. With 2 bases removed from V and 6 bases from J, the gap between germline ends came to 10 bases. CDR1 SGHNT and CDR2 YYREEE come from the germline V gene (reference sequence). The CDR3 is 13 residues long. CDR3 coding DNA: TGTGCCAGCAGCTTCTGGGCCCAGGATACGCAGTATTTT. Its translation: CASSFWAQDTQYF.

CDR3 DNA sequence: TGTGCCAGCAGTCAAGTGAGCAGGGATGAGCAGTTCTTC. The encoded protein is CASSQVSRDEQFF. The chain employs TRBV11-2 and TRBJ2-1, with a tentative D call TRBD1 (5 bases). This CDR3 comprises 13 residues. Between the trimmed V and J ends, which lost 6 bases and 8 bases, there was a span of 14 bases. From germline, CDR1 is SGHAT and CDR2 FQNNGV.

This clone has just one count. The DNA of the CDR3 is TGTGCCAGCAGCGCAGGGACAGGGGTCAATTCACCCCTCCACTTT. This gives the protein CASSAGTGVNSPLHF. The chain is built from TRBV9 and TRBJ1-6; 10 bases align to TRBD1. Trimming removed 3 bases from V and 7 bases from J; junction bases left unmatched: 4. In germline, CDR1 is SGDLS, CDR2 YYNGEE. This CDR3 contains 15 residues.

The chain has TRBV29-1 and TRBJ1-2; D is perhaps TRBD1 (6 bases). With 7 bases removed from V and 8 bases from J, the gap between germline ends came to 20 bases. Germline-derived CDR1 and CDR2 are SQVTM and ANQGSEA. There are 13 residues in the CDR3. CDR3 protein: CSATLGGRDGYTF. CDR3 bases: TGCAGCGCAACTTTGGGGGGGCGCGACGGCTACACCTTC.